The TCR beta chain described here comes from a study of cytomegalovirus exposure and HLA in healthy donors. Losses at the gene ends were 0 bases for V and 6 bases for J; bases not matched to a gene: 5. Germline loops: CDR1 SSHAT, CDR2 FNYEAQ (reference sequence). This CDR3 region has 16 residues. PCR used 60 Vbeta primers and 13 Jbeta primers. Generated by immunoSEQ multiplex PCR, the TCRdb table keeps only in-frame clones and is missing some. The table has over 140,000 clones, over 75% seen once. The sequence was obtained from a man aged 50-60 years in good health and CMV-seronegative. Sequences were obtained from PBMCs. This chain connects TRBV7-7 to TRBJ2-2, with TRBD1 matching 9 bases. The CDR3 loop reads CASSLAGQGVAGELFF. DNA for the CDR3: TGTGCCAGCAGCTTAGCGGGACAGGGAGTTGCCGGGGAGCTGTTTTTT. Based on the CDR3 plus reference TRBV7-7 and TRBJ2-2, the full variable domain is GAGVSQSPRYKVTKRGQDVTLRCDPISSHATLYWYQQALGQGPEFLTYFNYEAQPDKSGLPSDRFSAERPEGSISTLTIQRTEQRDSAMYRCASSLAGQGVAGELFFGEGSRLTVL.